The source of this T cell receptor (beta chain) is a study of blood T cell repertoires in COVID-19. Study-level information: The United States, Italy and Spain provided the acute and convalescent COVID-19 samples.

Assay: immunoSEQ multiplex PCR; the TCRdb copy retains only in-frame clones and omits some. The sample lists roughly 75,000 clones; approximately 86% were seen once. Material for sequencing was peripheral blood. The clonotype originates from a man older than 75 with COVID-19, enrolled during active disease.

The DNA for the CDR3 is TGCGCCAGCAGGGACAGCGCAACTAATGAAAAACTGTTTTTT. It codes for CASRDSATNEKLFF. V is TRBV10-1 and J is TRBJ1-4; D is possibly TRBD1 (6 bases). The length of the CDR3 is 14 residues. Germline lookup yields CDR1 WNHNN and CDR2 SYGVQD (reference sequence). Trimming cost V 6 bases and J 0 bases, with 8 bases left between them.